The source of this T cell receptor (beta chain) is a study of T cell repertoires in cytomegalovirus infection. In TCRdb, the reads were re-called with MiXCR into one record per CDR3 protein. The data contain 150,000 or so distinct CDR3 sequences, about 6% of them seen just once; the ten biggest clones take up over 15%. This clonotype has at least ten counts. This CDR3 region has 13 residues. The germline gives CDR1 DFQATT, CDR2 SNEGSKA (reference sequence). V lost 5 bases and J 7 bases, leaving 12 bases between the germline ends. Sequencing input: PBMCs. The chain uses TRBV20-1 and TRBJ2-6; D not certain. This TCR came from a human donor in good health (CMV status not recorded). Some clones in this sample may be carry-over from other donors' samples. In DNA form, the CDR3 reads TGCAGTGCTTTTGTCTGGGGAGCCAACGTCCTGACTTTC. Protein sequence: CSAFVWGANVLTF.